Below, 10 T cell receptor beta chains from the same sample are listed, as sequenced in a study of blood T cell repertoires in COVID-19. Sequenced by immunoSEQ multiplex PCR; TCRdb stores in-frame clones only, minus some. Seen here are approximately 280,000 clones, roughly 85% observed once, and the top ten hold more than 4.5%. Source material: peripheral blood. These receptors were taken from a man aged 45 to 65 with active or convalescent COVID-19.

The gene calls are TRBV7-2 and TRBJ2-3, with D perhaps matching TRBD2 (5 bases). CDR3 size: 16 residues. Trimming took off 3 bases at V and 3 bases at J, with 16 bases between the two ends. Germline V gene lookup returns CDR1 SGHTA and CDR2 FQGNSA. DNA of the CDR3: TGTGCCAGCAGCTTGTCCCGCCCGGGAAGGACAGATACGCAGTATTTT. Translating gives CASSLSRPGRTDTQYF.

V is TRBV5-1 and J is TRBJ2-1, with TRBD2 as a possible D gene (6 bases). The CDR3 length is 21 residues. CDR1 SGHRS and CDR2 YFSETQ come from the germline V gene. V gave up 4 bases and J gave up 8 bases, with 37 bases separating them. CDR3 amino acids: CASSDSAWGVRSPLHMHEQFF. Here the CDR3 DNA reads TGCGCCAGCAGCGATTCCGCCTGGGGGGTCCGTTCACCCTTACATATGCATGAGCAGTTCTTC.

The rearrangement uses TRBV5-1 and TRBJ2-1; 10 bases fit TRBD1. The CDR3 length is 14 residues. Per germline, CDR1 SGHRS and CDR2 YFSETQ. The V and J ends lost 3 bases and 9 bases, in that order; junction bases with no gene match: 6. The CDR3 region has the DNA TGCGCCAGCAGCTGGAGGACAGGGGGAGGTGAGCAGTTCTTC. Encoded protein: CASSWRTGGGEQFF. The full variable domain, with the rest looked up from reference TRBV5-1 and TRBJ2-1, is KAGVTQTPRYLIKTRGQQVTLSCSPISGHRSVSWYQQTPGQGLQFLFEYFSETQRNKGNFPGRFSGRQFSNSRSEMNVSTLELGDSALYLCASSWRTGGGEQFFGPGTRLTVL.

Here the CDR3 reads CASSVGGSKNTGELFF. In DNA form, the CDR3 reads TGTGCCAGCAGCGTCGGCGGGAGTAAGAACACCGGGGAGCTGTTTTTT. The chain has TRBV9 and TRBJ2-2; 7 nucleotides match TRBD2. There are 16 residues in the CDR3. Germline values: CDR1 SGDLS, CDR2 YYNGEE. Trimming removed 2 bases from V and 1 base from J; junction bases left unmatched: 5.

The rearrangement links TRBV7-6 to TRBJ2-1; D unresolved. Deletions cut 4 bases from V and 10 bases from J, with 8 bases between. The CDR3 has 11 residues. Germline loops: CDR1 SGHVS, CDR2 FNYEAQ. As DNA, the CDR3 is TGTGCCAGCAGCTCTGCCCAGGAGCAGTTCTTC. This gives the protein CASSSAQEQFF.

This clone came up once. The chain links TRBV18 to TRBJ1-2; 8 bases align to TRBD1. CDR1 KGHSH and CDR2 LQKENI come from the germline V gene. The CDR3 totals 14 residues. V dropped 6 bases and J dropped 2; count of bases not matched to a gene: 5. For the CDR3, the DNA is TGTGCCAGCTCGCCAGACAGGGGAAACTATGGCTACACCTTC. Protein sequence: CASSPDRGNYGYTF.

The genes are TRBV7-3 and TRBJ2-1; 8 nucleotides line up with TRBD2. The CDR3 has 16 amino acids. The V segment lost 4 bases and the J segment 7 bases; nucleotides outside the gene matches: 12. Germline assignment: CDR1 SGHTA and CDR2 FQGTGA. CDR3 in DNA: TGTGCCAGCAGCTCCCTAGCGGGCATGTCAAGGAATGAGCAGTTCTTC. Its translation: CASSSLAGMSRNEQFF.

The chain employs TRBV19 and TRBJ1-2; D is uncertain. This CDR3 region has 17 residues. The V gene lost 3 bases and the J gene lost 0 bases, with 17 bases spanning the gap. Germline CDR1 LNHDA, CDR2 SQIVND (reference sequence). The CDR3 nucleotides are TGTGCCAGTAGTATTATGTACAACAGCCCAGCTAACTATGGCTACACCTTC. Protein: CASSIMYNSPANYGYTF.

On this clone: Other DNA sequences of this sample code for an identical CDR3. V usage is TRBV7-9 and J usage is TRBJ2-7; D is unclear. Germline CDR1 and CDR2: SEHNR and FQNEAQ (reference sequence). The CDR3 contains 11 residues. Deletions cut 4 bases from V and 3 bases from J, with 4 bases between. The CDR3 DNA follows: TGTGCCAGCAGCTCAGACTACGAGCAGTACTTC. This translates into CASSSDYEQYF.

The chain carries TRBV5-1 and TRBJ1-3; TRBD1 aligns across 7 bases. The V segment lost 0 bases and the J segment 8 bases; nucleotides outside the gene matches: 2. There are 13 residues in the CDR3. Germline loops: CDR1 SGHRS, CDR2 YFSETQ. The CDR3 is CASSLGQGDTIYF. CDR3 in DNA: TGCGCCAGCAGCTTGGGACAGGGAGACACCATATATTTT.